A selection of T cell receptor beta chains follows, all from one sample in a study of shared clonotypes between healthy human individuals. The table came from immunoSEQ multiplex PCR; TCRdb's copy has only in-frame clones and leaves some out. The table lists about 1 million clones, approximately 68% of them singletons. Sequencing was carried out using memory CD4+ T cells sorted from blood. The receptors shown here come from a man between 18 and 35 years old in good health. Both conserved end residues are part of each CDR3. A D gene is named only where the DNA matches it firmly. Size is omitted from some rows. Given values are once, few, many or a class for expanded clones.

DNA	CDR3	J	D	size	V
TGTGCCTGGACCCCAAGCGTCAGGGGAAACACCATATATTTT	CAWTPSVRGNTIYF	TRBJ1-3	.	.	TRBV30
TGTGCCAGCAGTTACTCGGCACAGGTTACAGGGGAGCAGTACTTC	CASSYSAQVTGEQYF	TRBJ2-7	.	.	TRBV6-6
TGTGCCAGCAGCGTAGGGTCGGGGACAGGGGCAGGAAACACCATATATTTT	CASSVGSGTGAGNTIYF	TRBJ1-3	TRBD1	.	TRBV9
TGTGCCAGCAGCGTAGCTGAGTTCTATGGCTACACCTTC	CASSVAEFYGYTF	TRBJ1-2	.	.	TRBV9
TGTGCCAGCAGCTCCGCAGGGGCCAACTCCTACAATGAGCAGTTCTTC	CASSSAGANSYNEQFF	TRBJ2-1	.	.	TRBV7-9
TGTGCCAGCAGCTACGGACTAGCGGGGACTTTCGATGAGCAGTTCTTC	CASSYGLAGTFDEQFF	TRBJ2-1	TRBD2	.	TRBV7-9
TGTGCCAGTAGTATCTCCCAGGGGAAAGATACGCAGTATTTT	CASSISQGKDTQYF	TRBJ2-3	.	.	TRBV19
TGTGCCTCAATCCCGGAGCCGAGCTCCTACAATGAGCAGTTCTTC	CASIPEPSSYNEQFF	TRBJ2-1	.	.	TRBV11-1
TGTGCCTGGAGCCAGGACAGGGTGGGCAATTCACCCCTCCACTTT	CAWSQDRVGNSPLHF	TRBJ1-6	TRBD1	few	TRBV30
TGTGCCAGCAGGACAGGGGATGAGCAGTTCTTC	CASRTGDEQFF	TRBJ2-1	TRBD1	.	TRBV5-4
TGTGCCAGCACCAGAGACTACCCGTACAATGAGCAGTTCTTC	CASTRDYPYNEQFF	TRBJ2-1	.	once	TRBV27
TGTGCCAGCAGCTCTAGCGGGGGGTACGAGCAGTACTTC	CASSSSGGYEQYF	TRBJ2-7	TRBD2	.	TRBV11-2
TGTGCCAGCAGCATCACAGAGATCTATGGCTACACCTTC	CASSITEIYGYTF	TRBJ1-2	.	few	TRBV6-6
TGTGCCAGTAGTATGGCGACTAGCGGGAGAATCGGAGGCGAGCAGTACTTC	CASSMATSGRIGGEQYF	TRBJ2-7	TRBD2	.	TRBV19
TGTGCCAGCAGCCAAGATACCGTTAGCGCCGAGCAGTTCTTC	CASSQDTVSAEQFF	TRBJ2-1	.	.	TRBV14
TGTGCCAGCAGTCCACGACTCTACTTC	CASSPRLYF	TRBJ1-2	.	.	TRBV6-1
TGTGCCAGCAGCTTATGGGACGGTAGCAATCAGCCCCAGCATTTT	CASSLWDGSNQPQHF	TRBJ1-5	.	.	TRBV7-2
TGTGCCAGCAGGGGGCACAATGAGCAGTTCTTC	CASRGHNEQFF	TRBJ2-1	.	many	TRBV5-4
TGTGCCAGCAGCCGGGGACACCAGGGTGGGTACTCCTACGAGCAGTACTTC	CASSRGHQGGYSYEQYF	TRBJ2-7	.	.	TRBV5-6
TGTGCCAGCTCGCCCGGGACAACCTGGGAGACCCAGTACTTC	CASSPGTTWETQYF	TRBJ2-5	.	.	TRBV18
TGTGCCACCAGCAGAGTCCCTAGCGGGGGCCAAGAGACCCAGTACTTC	CATSRVPSGGQETQYF	TRBJ2-5	TRBD2	.	TRBV15
TGTGCCAGCAGTAACTACCGGGACAGGAACGAGCAGTACTTC	CASSNYRDRNEQYF	TRBJ2-7	TRBD1	.	TRBV6-5
TGTGCCAGCAGCTTGGGAGGAGACTCTGGGGCCAACGTCCTGACTTTC	CASSLGGDSGANVLTF	TRBJ2-6	.	many	TRBV5-6
TGTGCCAGCAGTTCACCCGCCGGGACAGACTATGGCTACACCTTC	CASSSPAGTDYGYTF	TRBJ1-2	TRBD1	.	TRBV28
TGTGCCTGTCAAGGCGGCGGGCTAGCGGGGCTGAACACCGGGGAGCTGTTTTTT	CACQGGGLAGLNTGELFF	TRBJ2-2	TRBD2	.	TRBV30
TGTGCCACCGGACTAGCGGGAGGGCTGCCCCGGGAGCTGTTTTTT	CATGLAGGLPRELFF	TRBJ2-2	TRBD2	.	TRBV6-5
TGCGCCAGCAGCCTCCCCCGGGGAACCGCTACAGATACGCAGTATTTT	CASSLPRGTATDTQYF	TRBJ2-3	.	.	TRBV4-1
TGTGCCATCCGGACAGGGTTCTATGGCTACACCTTC	CAIRTGFYGYTF	TRBJ1-2	TRBD1	few	TRBV19
TGCGCCAGCAGCTTGGTGCCAGACTATGGCTACACCTTC	CASSLVPDYGYTF	TRBJ1-2	.	.	TRBV5-1
TGTGCCAGCAGTTACAGGGGGCGCTGGGGGAACACTGAAGCTTTCTTT	CASSYRGRWGNTEAFF	TRBJ1-1	TRBD1	.	TRBV6-5
TGCGCCAGCAGCTTGGATTCGGACAGGGGAGCCAAAAACATTCAGTACTTC	CASSLDSDRGAKNIQYF	TRBJ2-4	TRBD1	few	TRBV5-1
TGTGCCAGCAGCGTATCGGGGGGTTCTTCCTACAATGAGCAGTTCTTC	CASSVSGGSSYNEQFF	TRBJ2-1	TRBD2	.	TRBV9
TGTGCCAGCAGTTACTCGATTCTCGAGACCCAGTACTTC	CASSYSILETQYF	TRBJ2-5	.	.	TRBV6-6
TGCGCCAGCAGTAGGGGCTACGAGCAGTACTTC	CASSRGYEQYF	TRBJ2-7	.	few	TRBV10-2
TGTGCCAGCAGAGGGGGTCTTAGCTACGAGCAGTACTTC	CASRGGLSYEQYF	TRBJ2-7	.	.	TRBV27
TGTGCCAGTAGTCCGCAGGGCGGGAGAGCTTTCTTT	CASSPQGGRAFF	TRBJ1-1	.	once	TRBV19
TGTGCCTGGACCCCCGGGACAGGGGGCTTAGAGACCCAGTACTTC	CAWTPGTGGLETQYF	TRBJ2-5	TRBD1	.	TRBV30
TGTGCCAGCAGCGTAGGGACAGAGATGACCGGGGAGCTGTTTTTT	CASSVGTEMTGELFF	TRBJ2-2	.	.	TRBV9
TGTGCTAGCAGCCCCAGTACCCTCACAACCTCCGAGCAGTACTTC	CASSPSTLTTSEQYF	TRBJ2-7	.	.	TRBV7-7
TGTGCCAGCAGTCCGACGGGTAGGGGGACGCAGTATTTT	CASSPTGRGTQYF	TRBJ2-3	.	.	TRBV2
TGTGCCAGCCGGCTGTCGGGGGCGTCCACTGAAGCTTTCTTT	CASRLSGASTEAFF	TRBJ1-1	.	few	TRBV2
TGCGCCAGCAGCTTGGCCATGGCTGGGAGTGGGGAAAAACTGTTTTTT	CASSLAMAGSGEKLFF	TRBJ1-4	.	once	TRBV5-1
TGTGCCAGCAGTTACGCCGCACTAGCGACAGATACGCAGTATTTT	CASSYAALATDTQYF	TRBJ2-3	TRBD2	.	TRBV6-6
TGTGCCAGCAGCGTAGGTAACAGGGGGCGAACAGATACGCAGTATTTT	CASSVGNRGRTDTQYF	TRBJ2-3	TRBD1	.	TRBV9
TGTGCCATCAAGGCGGGAGCGCTTCAAGAGACCCAGTACTTC	CAIKAGALQETQYF	TRBJ2-5	TRBD2	.	TRBV10-3
TGTGCCTGGACCCCGGGACTAGGCTACGAGCAGTACTTC	CAWTPGLGYEQYF	TRBJ2-7	TRBD2	.	TRBV30
TGTGCCAGCAGGCAAACTAGCGGGTATGGGGAGCTGTTTTTT	CASRQTSGYGELFF	TRBJ2-2	TRBD2	.	TRBV6-1
TGTGCCAGCAGCCTGTCTTCGTACGGGATGGTCACCGGGGAGCTGTTTTTT	CASSLSSYGMVTGELFF	TRBJ2-2	.	once	TRBV9
TGTGCCAGCAGTCGGACAGGGTCCGGGGAGCTGTTTTTT	CASSRTGSGELFF	TRBJ2-2	TRBD1	.	TRBV5-4
TGTGCCAGCAGCGTAGGAGGAAGGTTCACAGCTAACTATGGCTACACCTTC	CASSVGGRFTANYGYTF	TRBJ1-2	.	.	TRBV9
TGTGCCAGCAAGGCAGGGCGAGCGACCTACGAGCAGTACTTC	CASKAGRATYEQYF	TRBJ2-7	.	.	TRBV2
TGTGCCATCAGTGAGTCAGGGGGCTACACCTTC	CAISESGGYTF	TRBJ1-2	.	many	TRBV10-3